The clone carrying this TCR beta chain has only one observation. This sample is drawn from a study of blood T cell repertoires in COVID-19. About the research overall: Donors in the United States, Italy and Spain gave samples during acute or convalescent COVID-19. PBMCs, B-cell-depleted T cells, or T cells provided the cDNA or gDNA that made up the material.

CDR3 size: 13 residues. V was shortened by 4 bases and J by 2 bases, with 6 bases between the two germline ends. The V gene's germline CDR1 is ENHRY and CDR2 SYGVKD. Generated by immunoSEQ multiplex PCR, the TCRdb table keeps only in-frame clones and is missing some. Of 200,000 to 250,000 clones in the sample, approximately 80% were seen once. This TCR was sampled from an elderly woman with COVID-19, enrolled during active disease. Sequencing was carried out using peripheral blood. V usage is TRBV10-3 and J usage is TRBJ1-3; D not certain. The DNA of the CDR3 is TGTGCCATCAGTGCCATAGCTGGAAACACCATATATTTT. Translation: CAISAIAGNTIYF.